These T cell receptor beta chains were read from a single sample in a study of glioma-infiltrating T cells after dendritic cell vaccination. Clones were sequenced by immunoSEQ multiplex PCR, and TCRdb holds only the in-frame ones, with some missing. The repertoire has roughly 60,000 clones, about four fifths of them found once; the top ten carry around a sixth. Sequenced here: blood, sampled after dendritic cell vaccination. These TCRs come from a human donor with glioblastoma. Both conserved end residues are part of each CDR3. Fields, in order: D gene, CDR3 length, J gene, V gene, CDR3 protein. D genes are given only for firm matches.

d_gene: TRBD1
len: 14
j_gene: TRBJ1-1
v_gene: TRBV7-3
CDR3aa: CASSRTGGEVEAFF

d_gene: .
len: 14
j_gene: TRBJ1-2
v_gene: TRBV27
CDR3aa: CASSHIQRGYGYTF

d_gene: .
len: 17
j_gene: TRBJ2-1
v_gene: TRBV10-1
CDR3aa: CASSESVGRGGRNEQFF

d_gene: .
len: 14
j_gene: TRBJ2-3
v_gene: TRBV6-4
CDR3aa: CASSRTASKDTQYF

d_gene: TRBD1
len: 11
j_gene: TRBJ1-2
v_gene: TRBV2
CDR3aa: CASSGTVGYTF

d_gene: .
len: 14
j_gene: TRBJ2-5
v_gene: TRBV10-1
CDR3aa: CASSKGQRGETQYF

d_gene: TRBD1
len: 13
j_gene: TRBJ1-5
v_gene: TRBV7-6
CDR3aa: CASQGGSNQPQHF

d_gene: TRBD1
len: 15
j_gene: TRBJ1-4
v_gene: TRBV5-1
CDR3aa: CASSFLGQANEKLFF

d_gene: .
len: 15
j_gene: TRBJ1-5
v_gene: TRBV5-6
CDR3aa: CASSKTGYGNQPQHF

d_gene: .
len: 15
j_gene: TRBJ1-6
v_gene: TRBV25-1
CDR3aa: CASSGAGVLGSPLHF

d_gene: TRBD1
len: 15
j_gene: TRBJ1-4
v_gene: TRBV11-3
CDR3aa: CASAPLRGKEEKLFF

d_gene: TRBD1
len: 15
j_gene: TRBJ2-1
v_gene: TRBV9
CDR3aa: CASSLQDRGYNEQFF

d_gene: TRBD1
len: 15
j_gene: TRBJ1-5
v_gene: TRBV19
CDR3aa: CASSIIGQGNQPQHF

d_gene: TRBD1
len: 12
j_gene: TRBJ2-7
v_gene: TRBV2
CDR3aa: CASRDRIYEQYF

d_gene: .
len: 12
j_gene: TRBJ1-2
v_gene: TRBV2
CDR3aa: CASSELARSYTF

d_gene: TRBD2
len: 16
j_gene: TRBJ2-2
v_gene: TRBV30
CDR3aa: CAWSVRRGADTGELFF

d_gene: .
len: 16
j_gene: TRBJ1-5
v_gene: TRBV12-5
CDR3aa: CASGLVVGTGNQPQHF

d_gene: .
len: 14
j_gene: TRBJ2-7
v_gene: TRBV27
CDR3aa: CASSLSQGSYEQYF

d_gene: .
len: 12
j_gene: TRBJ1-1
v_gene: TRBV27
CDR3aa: CASSSLRGSAFF

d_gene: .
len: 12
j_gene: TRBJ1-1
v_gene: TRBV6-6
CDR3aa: CASSYSEAEAFF

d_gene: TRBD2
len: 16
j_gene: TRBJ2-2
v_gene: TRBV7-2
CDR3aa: CASSPLAGGHTGELFF

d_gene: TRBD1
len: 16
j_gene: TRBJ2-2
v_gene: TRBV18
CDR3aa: CASSPPTGGDTGELFF

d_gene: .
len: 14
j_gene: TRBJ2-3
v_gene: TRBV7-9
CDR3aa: CASRLGSSTDTQYF

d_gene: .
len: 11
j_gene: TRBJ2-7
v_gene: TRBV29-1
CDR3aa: CSVSHSYEQYF

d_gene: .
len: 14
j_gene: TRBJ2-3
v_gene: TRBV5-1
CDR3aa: CASSLGRGRDTQYF

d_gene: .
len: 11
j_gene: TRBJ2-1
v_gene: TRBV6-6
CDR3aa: CASRGGNEQFF

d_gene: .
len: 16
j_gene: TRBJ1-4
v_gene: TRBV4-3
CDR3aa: CASSQDNQATNEKLFF

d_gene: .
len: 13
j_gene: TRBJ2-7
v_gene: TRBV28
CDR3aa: CASSSDRRYEQYF

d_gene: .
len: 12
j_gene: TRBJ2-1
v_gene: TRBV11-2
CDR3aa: CASSKIFYEQFF

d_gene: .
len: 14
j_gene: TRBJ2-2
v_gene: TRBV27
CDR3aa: CASSPNSKPGELFF

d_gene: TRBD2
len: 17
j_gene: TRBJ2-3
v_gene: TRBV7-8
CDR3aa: CASSLFRRTSGTDTQYF

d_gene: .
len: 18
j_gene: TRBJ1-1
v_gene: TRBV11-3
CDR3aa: CASSFPLEGQNPNTEAFF

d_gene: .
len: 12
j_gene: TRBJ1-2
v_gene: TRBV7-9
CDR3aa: CASSLGGQGYTF

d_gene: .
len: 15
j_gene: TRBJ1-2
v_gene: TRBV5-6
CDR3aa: CASSFAAGPDGGYTF

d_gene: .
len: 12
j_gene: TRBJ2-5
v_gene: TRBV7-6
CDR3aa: CASQRFQETQYF

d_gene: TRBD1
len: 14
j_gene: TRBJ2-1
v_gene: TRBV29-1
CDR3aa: CSVDETGAHNEQFF

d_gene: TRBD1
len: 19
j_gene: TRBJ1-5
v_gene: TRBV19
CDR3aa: CASSIMIGGTADSNQPQHF

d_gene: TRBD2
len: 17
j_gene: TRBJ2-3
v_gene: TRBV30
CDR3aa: CAWSRGLAERSTDTQYF

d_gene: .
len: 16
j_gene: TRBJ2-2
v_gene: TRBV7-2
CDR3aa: CASSLRAGVAAGELFF

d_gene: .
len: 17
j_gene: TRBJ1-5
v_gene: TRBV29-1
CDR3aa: CSVDLLRRYCSNQPQHF

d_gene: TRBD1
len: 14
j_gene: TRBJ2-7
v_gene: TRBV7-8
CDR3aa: CASSYGQGSYEQYF

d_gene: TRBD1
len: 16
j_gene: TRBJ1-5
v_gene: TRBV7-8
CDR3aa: CASSRPGTGSGQPQHF

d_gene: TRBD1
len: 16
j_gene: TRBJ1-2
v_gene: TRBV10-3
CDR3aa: CAISDPETGANYGYTF

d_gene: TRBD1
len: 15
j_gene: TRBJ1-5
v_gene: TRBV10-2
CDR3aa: CASRRTGVSDQPQHF